This T cell receptor beta chain is drawn from a study of blood T cell repertoires in COVID-19. Study at large: From T cells, B-cell-depleted T cells, or PBMCs came the material, which was cDNA or gDNA.

Assay used: immunoSEQ multiplex PCR; TCRdb lists only in-frame clones, some missing. The sample includes a few hundred thousand clones, less than 85% of them seen just once. CDR1 is LNHDA and CDR2 is SQIVND in the germline V gene (reference sequence). This CDR3 spans 14 amino acids. The germline V and J ends were trimmed by 2 bases and 4 bases, with 10 bases remaining between them. J is TRBJ2-3 and V is TRBV19; weak D call: TRBD1 (5 bases). This receptor was obtained from a young woman with acute or convalescent COVID-19. Sequencing was performed on peripheral blood. The DNA of the CDR3 is TGTGCCAGTAGTATATCCCAAGGGGCAGATACGCAGTATTTT. It translates to CASSISQGADTQYF.